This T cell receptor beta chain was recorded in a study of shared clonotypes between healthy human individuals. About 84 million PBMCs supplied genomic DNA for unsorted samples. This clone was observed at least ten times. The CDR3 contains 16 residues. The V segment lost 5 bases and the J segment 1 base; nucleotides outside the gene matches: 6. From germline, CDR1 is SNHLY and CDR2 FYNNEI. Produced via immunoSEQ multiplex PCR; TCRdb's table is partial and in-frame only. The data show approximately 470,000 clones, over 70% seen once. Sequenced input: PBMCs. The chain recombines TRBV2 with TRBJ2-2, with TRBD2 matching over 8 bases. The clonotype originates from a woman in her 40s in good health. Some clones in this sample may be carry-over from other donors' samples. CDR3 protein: CASSSMSGRNTGELFF. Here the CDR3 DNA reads TGTGCCAGCAGTAGTATGAGCGGGAGGAACACCGGGGAGCTGTTTTTT.